These 13 T cell receptor beta chains originate from one sample sequenced in a study of blood T cell repertoires in COVID-19 (dated by TCRdb to the early 2020s). The library was obtained by the immunoSEQ multiplex PCR assay. TCRdb took over this immuneACCESS table, retaining in-frame rearrangements with V and J assigned. Such tables are incomplete; in checked studies, under half of the missing clones stem from an unresolved V gene, and the remainder is unexplained. The sample table lists 170,000 or so clones, around nine tenths of them with a count of one. The ten largest clones take up approximately 0.5% of the sample. The specimen was peripheral blood. The receptors originated from a man over 45 with acute or convalescent COVID-19.

V gene TRBV6-5 combines with J gene TRBJ1-5, with a weak D call TRBD1 (6 bases). CDR1 and CDR2 from the germline V gene are MNHEY and SVGAGI. Trimming cost V 8 bases and J 10 bases, with 12 bases left between them. This CDR3 spans 11 amino acids. The DNA of the CDR3 is TGTGCCAGCGGGAGAGGGGGTCCCCAGCATTTT. This translates into CASGRGGPQHF.

This chain connects TRBV9 to TRBJ1-4; 7 bases map to TRBD1. This CDR3 region has 14 residues. Germline V gene lookup returns CDR1 SGDLS and CDR2 YYNGEE. The trim removed 4 bases at V and 7 bases at J, leaving 7 bases unmatched. The CDR3 protein is CASSIRQGGEKLFF. The CDR3 coding sequence is TGTGCCAGCAGCATCCGACAGGGTGGTGAAAAACTGTTTTTT.

The chain joins TRBV6-2 or TRBV6-3 to TRBJ1-2, with unresolved D. CDR1 MNHEY and CDR2 SVGEGT come from the germline V gene. This CDR3 is built from 16 residues. The V end was cut by 0 bases, the J end by 7 bases, with 18 bases between. CDR3 in DNA: TGTGCCAGCAGTTACTCGCGCGACATTAGTCTATTTGGCTACACCTTC. It codes for CASSYSRDISLFGYTF.

The chain joins TRBV4-1 to TRBJ2-6, with D possibly TRBD2 on 5 matching bases. The V and J ends lost 2 bases and 1 base respectively, with 9 bases between them. The CDR3 runs 16 residues. The germline V gene encodes CDR1 MGHRA and CDR2 YSYEKL. The CDR3 nucleotides are TGCGCCAGCAGCCAAACTAGACGATCTGGGGCCAACGTCCTGACTTTC. It specifies CASSQTRRSGANVLTF.

The rearrangement uses TRBV6-2 or TRBV6-3 and TRBJ1-5, with TRBD1 identical over 12 bases. Germline-derived CDR1 and CDR2 are MNHEY and SVGEGT. V shed 4 bases and J 2 bases; nucleotides not matched to a gene: 9. The CDR3 sequence is 18 residues long. Written as DNA, the CDR3 is TGTGCCAGCAGTTTCCGGGACAGGGGGCGTCAGGGCAATCAGCCCCAGCATTTT. Translating gives CASSFRDRGRQGNQPQHF.

This sequence joins TRBV27 and TRBJ1-2; no clear D. Trimming removed 5 bases from V and 2 bases from J, with 12 bases in between. Per germline, CDR1 MNHEY and CDR2 SMNVEV (reference sequence). This CDR3 has 14 residues. The CDR3 sequence: CASSITGENYGYTF. The CDR3 region has the DNA TGTGCCAGCAGTATTACCGGGGAGAACTATGGCTACACCTTC.

This chain uses TRBV7-2 with TRBJ2-5, with TRBD2 matching over 12 bases. V lost 4 bases, J lost 5 bases, and 5 bases stayed unmatched. Germline V gives CDR1 SGHTA, CDR2 FQGNSA. The length of the CDR3 is 15 residues. The CDR3 loop reads CASSSLAGGPETQYF. CDR3 nucleotides: TGTGCCAGCAGCTCCCTAGCGGGGGGGCCGGAGACCCAGTACTTC. Variable domain in full (rest from reference TRBV7-2 and TRBJ2-5): GAGVSQSPSNKVTEKGKDVELRCDPISGHTALYWYRQSLGQGLEFLIYFQGNSAPDKSGLPSDRFSAERTGGSVSTLTIQRTQQEDSAVYLCASSSLAGGPETQYFGPGTRLLVL.

The rearrangement links TRBV5-4 to TRBJ2-7, with 7 bases matching TRBD2. This CDR3 comprises 16 residues. Germline trimming cut 0 bases from V and 4 bases from J; bases unmatched to any gene: 10. The germline CDR1 and CDR2 sequences are SGHNT and YYREEE (reference sequence). CDR3 loop: CASSLEGWEGRYEQYF. The CDR3 DNA sequence: TGTGCCAGCAGCTTGGAAGGGTGGGAGGGCCGGTACGAGCAGTACTTC.

The J gene is TRBJ2-7, the V gene TRBV19; tentatively, D is TRBD2 (5 bases). The V end lost 3 bases, the J end lost 0 bases, and 12 bases lay between the germline ends. Germline V gene data show CDR1 as LNHDA and CDR2 as SQIVND (reference sequence). The length of the CDR3 is 15 residues. The CDR3 region is CASSINGKSSYEQYF. The CDR3, as DNA: TGTGCCAGTAGTATCAACGGGAAAAGCTCCTACGAGCAGTACTTC. The full variable domain, with the rest looked up from reference TRBV19 and TRBJ2-7, is DGGITQSPKYLFRKEGQNVTLSCEQNLNHDAMYWYRQDPGQGLRLIYYSQIVNDFQKGDIAEGYSVSREKKESFPLTVTSAQKNPTAFYLCASSINGKSSYEQYFGPGTRLTVT.

The DNA for the CDR3 is TGCGCCAGCAGCTTGACCTACGGGAGCACCGACGAGCAGTACTTC. Its protein product is CASSLTYGSTDEQYF. The rearrangement uses TRBV5-1 and TRBJ2-7; TRBD2 is a possible D gene (6 bases). V lost 1 base to trimming and J lost 5 bases, with 16 bases between them. The V gene's germline CDR1 is SGHRS and CDR2 YFSETQ. This CDR3 comprises 15 residues.

This CDR3 reads CASSLSPDYYGYTF. The DNA of the CDR3 is TGTGCCAGCAGCTTGTCCCCAGACTACTATGGCTACACCTTC. V is TRBV5-6 and J is TRBJ1-2, with D uncertain. The germline V gene has CDR1 SGHDT and CDR2 YYEEEE. V lost 1 base and J 3 bases, leaving 10 bases between the germline ends. This CDR3 contains 14 residues.

The rearrangement joins TRBV15 to TRBJ1-2, with D perhaps matching TRBD1 (5 bases). Germline V CDR1 and CDR2: LNHNV, YYDKDF (reference sequence). V lost 0 bases to trimming and J lost 4 bases, with 15 bases between them. CDR3 length: 16 residues. This CDR3 reads CATSRDLGGMGYGYTF. Here the CDR3 DNA reads TGTGCCACCAGCAGAGATTTGGGGGGAATGGGCTATGGCTACACCTTC.

The V and J genes are TRBV9 and TRBJ1-1, with a weak D call TRBD1 (5 bases). Trimming pared 4 bases from V and 1 base from J, leaving 8 bases between. The CDR3 totals 13 residues. The V gene's germline CDR1 is SGDLS and CDR2 YYNGEE. The chain's CDR3 is CASSQGGNTEAFF. The CDR3, as DNA: TGTGCCAGCAGCCAGGGAGGGAACACTGAAGCTTTCTTT.